The next 4 T cell receptor beta chains were all read from a single sample in a study of cytomegalovirus exposure and HLA in healthy donors. This PCR relied on a set of 60 Vbeta primers and 13 Jbeta primers. The assay was immunoSEQ multiplex PCR, and TCRdb's table has in-frame clones only and misses some. This sample has under 150,000 clones, with 82% found just once. Sequencing was carried out using PBMCs. The receptor set was obtained from a woman aged 45 to 65 in good health and CMV-seropositive.

This clone has just a few counts. The J gene is TRBJ1-1, the V gene TRBV6-1; D remains ambiguous. CDR1 MNHNS and CDR2 SASEGT come from the germline V gene. The CDR3 runs 14 residues. Trimming removed 7 bases at V and 4 bases at J, with 16 bases between. The CDR3 DNA reads TGTGCCAGCATGGAGGGAGTATGGGGCACTGAAGCTTTCTTT. Its protein is CASMEGVWGTEAFF.

The chain recombines TRBV5-1 with TRBJ2-3, with a tentative D call TRBD2 (6 bases). The CDR3 sequence is 15 residues long. V shed 4 bases and J shed 1 base, with 13 bases lying between them. Germline assignment: CDR1 SGHRS and CDR2 YFSETQ. The DNA for the CDR3 is TGCGCCAGCAGCCTGCCCTCGGGGGGCACAGATACGCAGTATTTT. Its translation is CASSLPSGGTDTQYF. The full variable domain, with the rest looked up from reference TRBV5-1 and TRBJ2-3, is KAGVTQTPRYLIKTRGQQVTLSCSPISGHRSVSWYQQTPGQGLQFLFEYFSETQRNKGNFPGRFSGRQFSNSRSEMNVSTLELGDSALYLCASSLPSGGTDTQYFGPGTRLTVL.

V is TRBV7-3 and J is TRBJ1-6; D uncertain. From germline, CDR1 is SGHTA and CDR2 FQGTGA. This CDR3 contains 16 residues. The V gene lost 5 bases and the J gene lost 4 bases, with 15 bases spanning the gap. CDR3 loop: CASSTTDLRYNSPLHF. The CDR3 DNA sequence: TGTGCCAGCAGCACGACTGACCTGCGGTATAATTCACCCCTCCACTTT.

The chain is built from TRBV5-6 and TRBJ1-1, with TRBD1 identical over 7 bases. The CDR3 runs to 16 residues. Per the germline V gene, CDR1 is SGHDT and CDR2 is YYEEEE. V lost 4 bases and J lost 0; bases outside the gene matches: 9. CDR3 residues: CASSLGDRDMNTEAFF. The CDR3 nucleotides read TGTGCCAGCAGCCTAGGGGACAGAGACATGAACACTGAAGCTTTCTTT.